This T cell receptor beta chain originates from a study of T cell responses to AZD1222 COVID-19 vaccine. Overall study results and limits: The sample set comprised mostly white British donors with more females, and clonal diversity was possibly underestimated.

As concerns this clone: What it binds is unknown.

TCRdb's copy holds only in-frame clones and misses some; the assay was immunoSEQ multiplex PCR. The table shows more than 100,000 clones, with roughly 87% occurring only once. Germline values: CDR1 SNHLY, CDR2 FYNNEI. There are 15 residues in the CDR3. V gave up 6 bases and J gave up 3 bases; unmatched junction bases: 4. The source is an adult in good health. Sequenced material: peripheral blood, taken on day 0 of AZD1222 vaccination. The chain recombines TRBV2 with TRBJ2-2; 10 nucleotides line up with TRBD2. For the CDR3, the DNA is TGTGCCAGCAGGAGGGGGACTAGCGACACCGGGGAGCTGTTTTTT. Residues: CASRRGTSDTGELFF.